A selection of T cell receptor beta chains follows, all from one sample in a study of blood T cell repertoires in COVID-19. The method was immunoSEQ multiplex PCR; TCRdb's version includes in-frame clones alone and lacks a portion of them. The table shows more than 200,000 clones, with 85% to 90% occurring only once. The sample comprised peripheral blood. These receptors originate from a man in his thirties or forties with COVID-19, enrolled during active disease. Each CDR3 is given with its conserved first and last residue. A D gene is named only where the DNA matches it firmly. A clone size is listed for some rows: how often the clone was seen (once, few, many), or a class if it is expanded.

V: TRBV19; size: .; J: TRBJ2-5; D: TRBD2; CDR3: CASSSLAGGRSRETQYF; DNA: TGTGCCAGTAGTTCACTAGCGGGGGGGCGATCTCGAGAGACCCAGTACTTC
V: TRBV5-1; size: .; J: TRBJ1-3; D: .; CDR3: CASSLAGGNTIYF; DNA: TGCGCCAGCAGCTTGGCGGGGGGAAACACCATATATTTT
V: TRBV7-7; size: .; J: TRBJ2-1; D: TRBD2; CDR3: CASSSVAGALINEQFF; DNA: TGTGCCAGCAGCTCGGTAGCGGGGGCCTTAATCAATGAGCAGTTCTTC
V: TRBV28; size: .; J: TRBJ2-7; D: TRBD1; CDR3: CASSSPGTGSLEQYF; DNA: TGTGCCAGCAGTTCCCCAGGGACAGGGTCTCTCGAGCAGTACTTC
V: TRBV5-3; size: .; J: TRBJ1-1; D: TRBD1; CDR3: CARSLVGQRNTEAFF; DNA: TGTGCCAGAAGCTTGGTGGGACAGCGGAACACTGAAGCTTTCTTT
V: TRBV11-1; size: .; J: TRBJ1-1; D: TRBD1; CDR3: CASSNTGGWTEAFF; DNA: TGTGCCAGCAGCAATACAGGGGGATGGACTGAAGCTTTCTTT
V: TRBV21-1; size: .; J: TRBJ1-2; D: .; CDR3: CASSHGQFGYTF; DNA: TGTGCCAGCAGCCATGGACAGTTCGGCTACACCTTC
V: TRBV5-1; size: .; J: TRBJ1-1; D: .; CDR3: CASSSGTLNTEAFF; DNA: TGCGCCAGCAGTTCCGGGACACTTAACACTGAAGCTTTCTTT
V: TRBV20-1; size: .; J: TRBJ1-2; D: .; CDR3: CSARQGGYTF; DNA: TGCAGTGCTCGCCAGGGGGGCTACACCTTC
V: TRBV28; size: many; J: TRBJ2-7; D: TRBD2; CDR3: CASSLFLSGSYEQYF; DNA: TGTGCCAGCAGTTTATTCTTAAGCGGGAGCTACGAGCAGTACTTC
V: TRBV18; size: .; J: TRBJ1-5; D: TRBD1; CDR3: CASSPRGQGPSNQPQHF; DNA: TGTGCCAGCTCACCAAGAGGACAGGGGCCTAGCAATCAGCCCCAGCATTTT
V: TRBV18; size: .; J: TRBJ2-2; D: .; CDR3: CASSPRQHTGELFF; DNA: TGTGCCAGCTCACCACGACAGCACACCGGGGAGCTGTTTTTT
V: TRBV28; size: .; J: TRBJ2-1; D: .; CDR3: CASSTLDSSNEQFF; DNA: TGTGCCAGCAGTACCCTGGACAGCTCCAATGAGCAGTTCTTC
V: TRBV4-3; size: .; J: TRBJ2-1; D: .; CDR3: CASSQGTGSSSYNEQFF; DNA: TGCGCCAGCAGCCAAGGTACAGGCTCTAGCTCCTACAATGAGCAGTTCTTC
V: TRBV7-8; size: once; J: TRBJ2-2; D: TRBD1; CDR3: CASSPRTGANTGELFF; DNA: TGTGCCAGCAGCCCAAGGACAGGGGCGAACACCGGGGAGCTGTTTTTT
V: TRBV9; size: .; J: TRBJ2-7; D: TRBD1; CDR3: CASSQRTGGRNEQYF; DNA: TGTGCCAGCAGCCAACGGACAGGGGGCAGGAACGAGCAGTACTTC
V: TRBV7-6; size: .; J: TRBJ2-1; D: .; CDR3: CASSFDSPSYNEQFF; DNA: TGTGCCAGCAGCTTTGACAGCCCCTCCTACAATGAGCAGTTCTTC
V: TRBV9; size: .; J: TRBJ1-2; D: TRBD1; CDR3: CASSVVDRGYGYTF; DNA: TGTGCCAGCAGCGTAGTAGACAGGGGCTATGGCTACACCTTC
V: TRBV20-1; size: .; J: TRBJ2-3; D: .; CDR3: CSASWGDTQYF; DNA: TGCAGTGCTAGTTGGGGAGACACGCAGTATTTT
V: TRBV9; size: .; J: TRBJ1-6; D: .; CDR3: CASSTAGTWNSPLHF; DNA: TGTGCCAGCAGCACCGCAGGGACTTGGAATTCACCCCTCCACTTT
V: TRBV10-3; size: .; J: TRBJ2-5; D: TRBD1; CDR3: CAIKGTEQETQYF; DNA: TGTGCCATCAAGGGGACAGAACAAGAGACCCAGTACTTC
V: TRBV16; size: .; J: TRBJ2-7; D: .; CDR3: CASSQSTVLDYEQYF; DNA: TGTGCCAGCAGCCAATCCACAGTGCTCGACTACGAGCAGTACTTC
V: TRBV5-6; size: .; J: TRBJ2-1; D: TRBD2; CDR3: CASRGAGVTNEQFF; DNA: TGTGCCAGCAGGGGAGCGGGAGTGACCAATGAGCAGTTCTTC
V: TRBV4-2; size: once; J: TRBJ1-5; D: TRBD1; CDR3: CASSTDREGRQPQHF; DNA: TGTGCCAGCAGCACGGACAGGGAGGGCCGTCAGCCCCAGCATTTT
V: TRBV7-9; size: .; J: TRBJ2-1; D: TRBD2; CDR3: CASSLGLANEQFF; DNA: TGTGCCAGCAGCTTAGGACTAGCGAATGAGCAGTTCTTC
V: TRBV5-1; size: once; J: TRBJ2-5; D: TRBD2; CDR3: CASSRGTSGGQETQYF; DNA: TGCGCCAGCAGCAGAGGGACTAGCGGGGGGCAGGAGACCCAGTACTTC
V: TRBV7-5; size: .; J: TRBJ1-1; D: .; CDR3: CARSPRRKAFF; DNA: TGTGCCAGAAGCCCCAGGAGGAAAGCTTTCTTT
V: TRBV28; size: .; J: TRBJ2-2; D: .; CDR3: CASSLFRGWGTGELFF; DNA: TGTGCCAGCAGTTTGTTCAGGGGTTGGGGCACCGGGGAGCTGTTTTTT
V: TRBV4-3; size: .; J: TRBJ1-1; D: .; CDR3: CASSQDYRDWNTEAFF; DNA: TGCGCCAGCAGCCAGGATTACAGGGATTGGAACACTGAAGCTTTCTTT
V: TRBV7-3; size: .; J: TRBJ2-3; D: .; CDR3: CASSLEDTQYF; DNA: TGTGCCAGCAGCTTAGAGGATACGCAGTATTTT
V: TRBV30; size: .; J: TRBJ1-6; D: .; CDR3: CASTGLRVSPLHF; DNA: TGTGCCTCAACAGGGTTGCGGGTCTCACCCCTCCACTTT
V: TRBV24-1; size: .; J: TRBJ2-2; D: TRBD2; CDR3: CAPDLLAGARSGELFF; DNA: TGTGCCCCCGATTTGCTAGCGGGGGCCCGATCCGGGGAGCTGTTTTTT
V: TRBV15; size: .; J: TRBJ2-7; D: .; CDR3: CATSKQGHEQYF; DNA: TGTGCCACCAGTAAACAGGGCCACGAGCAGTACTTC
V: TRBV4-3; size: once; J: TRBJ2-1; D: TRBD2; CDR3: CASSPGLAAINEQFF; DNA: TGCGCCAGCAGCCCCGGACTAGCGGCGATCAATGAGCAGTTCTTC
V: TRBV5-1; size: .; J: TRBJ2-7; D: .; CDR3: CASSPGGGGHEQYF; DNA: TGCGCCAGCAGCCCCGGAGGGGGGGGACACGAGCAGTACTTC